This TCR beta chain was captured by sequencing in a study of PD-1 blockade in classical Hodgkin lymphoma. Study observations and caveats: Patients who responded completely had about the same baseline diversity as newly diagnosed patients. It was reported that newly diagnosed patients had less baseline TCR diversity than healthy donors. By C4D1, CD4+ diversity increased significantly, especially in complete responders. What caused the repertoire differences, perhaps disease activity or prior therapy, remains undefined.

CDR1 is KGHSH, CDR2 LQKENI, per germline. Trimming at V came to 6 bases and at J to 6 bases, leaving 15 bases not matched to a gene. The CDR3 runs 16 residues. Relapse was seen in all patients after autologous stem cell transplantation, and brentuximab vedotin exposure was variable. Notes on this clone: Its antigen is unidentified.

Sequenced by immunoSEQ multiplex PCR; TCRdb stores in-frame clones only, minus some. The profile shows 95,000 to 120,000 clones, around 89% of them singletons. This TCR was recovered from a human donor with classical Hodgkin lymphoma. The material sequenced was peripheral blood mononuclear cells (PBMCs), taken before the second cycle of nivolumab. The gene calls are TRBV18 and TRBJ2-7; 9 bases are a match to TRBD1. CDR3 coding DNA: TGTGCCAGCTCGCCATTATACTGGACAGGGGAAGGCGAGCAGTACTTC. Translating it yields CASSPLYWTGEGEQYF.